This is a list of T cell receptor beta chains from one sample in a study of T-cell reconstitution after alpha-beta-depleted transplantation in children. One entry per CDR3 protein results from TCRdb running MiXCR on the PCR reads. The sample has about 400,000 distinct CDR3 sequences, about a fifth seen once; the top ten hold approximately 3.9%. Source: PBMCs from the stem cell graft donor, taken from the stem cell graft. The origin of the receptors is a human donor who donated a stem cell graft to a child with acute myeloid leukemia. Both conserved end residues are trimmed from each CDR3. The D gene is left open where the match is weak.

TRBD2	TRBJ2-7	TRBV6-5	ASSSSSSGRPYEQY
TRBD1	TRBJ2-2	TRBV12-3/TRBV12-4	ASSWTGSTGELF
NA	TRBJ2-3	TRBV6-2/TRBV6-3	ASSSVAGGTQY
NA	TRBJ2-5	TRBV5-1	ASSLAPAGTKETQY
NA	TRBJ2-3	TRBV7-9	ASSNIGTDTQY
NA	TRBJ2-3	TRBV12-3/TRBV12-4	ASHSRLDPDTQY
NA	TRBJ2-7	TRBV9	ASSVGTGGVYEQY
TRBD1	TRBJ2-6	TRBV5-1	ASSPGGDHSGANVLT
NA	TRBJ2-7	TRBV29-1	SAGTRLSYEQY
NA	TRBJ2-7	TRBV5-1	ASSLLTESSYEQY
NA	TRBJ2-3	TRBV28	ASSFIGTGPQY
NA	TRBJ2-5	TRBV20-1	SAARTAQETQY
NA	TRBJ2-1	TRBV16	ASSQLIWGAKRNEQF
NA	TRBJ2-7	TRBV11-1	ASSLGAAVTYEQY